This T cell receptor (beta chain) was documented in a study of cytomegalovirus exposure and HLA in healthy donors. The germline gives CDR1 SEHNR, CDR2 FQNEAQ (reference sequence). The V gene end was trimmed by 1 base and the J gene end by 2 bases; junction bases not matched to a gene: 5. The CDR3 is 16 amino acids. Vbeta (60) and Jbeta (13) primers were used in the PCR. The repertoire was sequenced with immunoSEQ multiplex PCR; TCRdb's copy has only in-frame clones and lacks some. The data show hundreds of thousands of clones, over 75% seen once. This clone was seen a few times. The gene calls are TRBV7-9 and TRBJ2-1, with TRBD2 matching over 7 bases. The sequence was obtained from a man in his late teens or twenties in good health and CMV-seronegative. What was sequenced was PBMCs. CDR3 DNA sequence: TGTGCCAGCAGCTTAGTGGCGGGAGTAACCTACAATGAGCAGTTCTTC. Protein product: CASSLVAGVTYNEQFF.